This TCR beta chain was profiled in a study of blood T cell repertoires in COVID-19. Clones were sequenced by immunoSEQ multiplex PCR, and TCRdb holds only the in-frame ones, with some missing. The table records some 190,000 clones, around 90% of them present only once. The V gene lost 1 base and the J gene lost 10 bases, with 16 bases spanning the gap. In germline, CDR1 is SGHTA, CDR2 FQGNSA. This CDR3 comprises 14 residues. The TCR was taken from a man younger than 35 with active or convalescent COVID-19. The sample consisted of peripheral blood. The chain recombines TRBV7-2 with TRBJ1-1, with unresolved D. CDR3 DNA: TGTGCCAGCAGCTTAGGAGAGGTACAACAAAGAGCTTTCTTT. Translating gives CASSLGEVQQRAFF.